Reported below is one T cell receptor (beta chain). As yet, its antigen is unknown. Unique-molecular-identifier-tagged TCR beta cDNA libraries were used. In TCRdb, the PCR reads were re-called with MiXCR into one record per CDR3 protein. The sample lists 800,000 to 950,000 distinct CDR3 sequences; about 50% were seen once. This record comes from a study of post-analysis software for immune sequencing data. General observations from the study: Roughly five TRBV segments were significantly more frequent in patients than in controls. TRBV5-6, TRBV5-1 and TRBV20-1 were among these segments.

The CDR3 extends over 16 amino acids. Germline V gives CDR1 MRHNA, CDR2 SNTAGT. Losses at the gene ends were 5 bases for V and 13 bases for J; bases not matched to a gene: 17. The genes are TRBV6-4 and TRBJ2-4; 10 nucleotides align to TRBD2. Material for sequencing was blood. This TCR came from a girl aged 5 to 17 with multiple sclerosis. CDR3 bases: TGTGCCAGCAGTCACGTAGCGGGAGGTTACTACAATGAGCAGTACTTC. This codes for CASSHVAGGYYNEQYF.